This TCR beta chain was retrieved from a study of PD-1 blockade in mismatch repair-deficient tumors. Overall study findings and caveats: After pembrolizumab, tumor-resident clones rose rapidly, then generally contracted before radiologic responses.

About this clone: Its target is not known.

Generated by immunoSEQ multiplex PCR, the TCRdb table keeps only in-frame clones and is missing some. This repertoire shows about 100,000 clones, over 65% found once; its top ten account for 6.3%. CDR3 length: 21 residues. CDR1 is LNHDA and CDR2 is SQIVND in the germline V gene (reference sequence). V trimming: 5 bases; J trimming: 7 bases; junction bases outside the gene matches: 24. This sequence originates from an adult with mismatch repair-deficient cancer. Sequenced here: peripheral blood, sampled roughly 35 weeks after starting pembrolizumab. The genes are TRBV19 and TRBJ2-1; 12 bases are a match to TRBD1. In DNA, the CDR3 is TGTGCCAGTAGTCGGGACAGGGCCCATCCGTGGGGACAGGGGGCAGGGAATGAGCAGTTCTTC. This translates into CASSRDRAHPWGQGAGNEQFF.